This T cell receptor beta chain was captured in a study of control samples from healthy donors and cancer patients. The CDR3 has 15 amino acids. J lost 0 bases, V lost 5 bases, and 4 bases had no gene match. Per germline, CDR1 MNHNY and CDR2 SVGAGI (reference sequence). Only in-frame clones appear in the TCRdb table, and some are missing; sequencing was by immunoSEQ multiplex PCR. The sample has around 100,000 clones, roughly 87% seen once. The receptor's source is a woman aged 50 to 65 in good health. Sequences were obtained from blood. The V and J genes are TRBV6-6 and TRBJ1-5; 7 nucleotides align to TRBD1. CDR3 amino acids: CASSNRDSSNQPQHF. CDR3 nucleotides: TGTGCCAGCAGTAACCGGGACAGTAGCAATCAGCCCCAGCATTTT.